These T cell receptor beta chains were read from a single sample in a study of T cells in Graves' hyperthyroidism and ophthalmopathy. Via MiXCR, TCRdb re-called the multiplex PCR reads, giving one row per CDR3 protein. In the table there are a few hundred thousand distinct CDR3 sequences, more than 20% of which are singletons. Sample: blood. These receptors were obtained from a man younger than 35 with Graves' hyperthyroidism. CDR3s include the opening cysteine and the closing phenylalanine or tryptophan. D genes are given only for firm matches. Size is stated for part of the rows, as once, few or many counts, or as a class when the clone is expanded.

d_call,clone_size,cdr3_length,v_call,j_call,cdr3_nt,cdr3_aa
TRBD1,many,13,TRBV19,TRBJ1-5,TGTGCCAGTCACAGGGGCGCGGGTCAGCCCCAGCATTTT,CASHRGAGQPQHF
-,many,14,TRBV12-5,TRBJ1-2,TGTACTACTACGATGGACAGAATAAGGTTAGGCTACACCTTC,CTTTMDRIRLGYTF
-,few,15,TRBV19,TRBJ2-2,TGTGCCAGTAGTCCCAAACAGGGACCACCGTTCGGGCTGTTTTTT,CASSPKQGPPFGLFF
-,many,14,TRBV27,TRBJ2-7,TGTGCCAGCAGTTACTCGGGTTTGACCTACGAGCAGTACTTC,CASSYSGLTYEQYF
-,many,13,TRBV27,TRBJ2-7,TGTGCCAGCACCTCGGGCCAGGGCTACGAGCAGTACTTC,CASTSGQGYEQYF
TRBD2,many,15,TRBV5-4,TRBJ2-5,TGTGCCAGCAGCTTCCCTAGCGGGGGGAAGGAGACCCAGTACTTC,CASSFPSGGKETQYF
-,few,13,TRBV6-1,TRBJ1-1,TGTGCCAGCATTCCTTCCAGGAGCACTGAAGCTTTCTTT,CASIPSRSTEAFF
TRBD2,-,14,TRBV7-3,TRBJ2-2,TGTGCCAGCAGCTTGGGGGGGGAGAACGGGGAGCTGTTTTTT,CASSLGGENGELFF
-,-,13,TRBV27,TRBJ2-7,TGTGCCAGCAGTTTGGAAGGCTCCTACGAGGAGTACTTC,CASSLEGSYEEYF
-,many,14,TRBV28,TRBJ2-7,TGTGCCAGCAATTCTCCGACAGTGCAGTACGAGCAGTACTTC,CASNSPTVQYEQYF
TRBD1,few,15,TRBV20-1,TRBJ2-2,TGCAGTGCTAGTGGACAGGTCCGGAGCACCGGGGAGCTGTTTTTT,CSASGQVRSTGELFF
TRBD1,few,11,TRBV6-1,TRBJ1-1,TGTGCCAGCAGCTCGACAGGGGTTACTTTCTTT,CASSSTGVTFF
TRBD1,many,14,TRBV12-3/TRBV12-4,TRBJ2-7,TGTGCCAGCAGGCGGACAGGGGTGCACTACGAGCAGTACTTC,CASRRTGVHYEQYF
TRBD2,-,16,TRBV6-1,TRBJ2-5,TGTGCCAGCAGTGCCGGACTAGCGGGGGGATGGGAGACCCAGTACTTC,CASSAGLAGGWETQYF
TRBD1,many,16,TRBV10-1,TRBJ2-2,TGCGCCAGCGGCACCGGGACAGGGTTAAACACCGGGGAGCTGTTTTTT,CASGTGTGLNTGELFF
-,many,16,TRBV6-5,TRBJ2-2,TGTGCCAGCAGTTACTCCAGGGACTTCAACACCGGGGAGCTGTTTTTT,CASSYSRDFNTGELFF
TRBD2,few,16,TRBV30,TRBJ2-5,TGTGCCTGGAGTCTAGGACTAGCGGGGGCGAGGGAGACCCAGTACTTC,CAWSLGLAGARETQYF
-,few,15,TRBV4-1,TRBJ1-3,TGCGCCAGCAGCCAAGTAGGCAGACTACGAAACACCATATATTTT,CASSQVGRLRNTIYF